This T cell receptor (beta chain) derives from a study of blood T cell repertoires in COVID-19 (dated by TCRdb to the early 2020s). As for the study more broadly: The collaborator samples originated in the United States, Italy and Spain and spanned the acute and convalescent phases of COVID-19. The prospective study material was composed of cDNA or gDNA derived from T cells, B-cell-depleted T cells, or PBMCs. Subjects who had been exposed to COVID-19, were actively infected with it, or had recovered from it provided the deeply sampled blood TCRbeta repertoires that made up the dataset. A freely available public database, intended as a resource for researchers studying the immune response to SARS-CoV-2, is where the repertoires were released. The samples were drawn from the first 160 participants of the ongoing ImmuneRACE study and from 950 to 1,500 subjects provided by 6 global collaborators. The sample metadata nearly always contained a de-identified subject ID, COVID-19 status, age in years and sex. Where available, HLA class I and class II types were obtained from metadata supplied by the sample provider rather than from assay-based typing.

TCRbeta CDR3 regions were amplified from genomic DNA using the immunoSEQ Assay, a bias-controlled multiplex PCR. As for how the authors treated the data: Nucleated cell counts per sample were estimated from amplification of reference gene primers within the assay. Sequence reads were collapsed and filtered to measure the absolute abundance of every unique TCRbeta CDR3 rearrangement. Productive Simpson clonality was computed per sample as the square root of Simpson's diversity index over productive rearrangements. TCRdb took over this immuneACCESS table, retaining in-frame rearrangements with V and J assigned. Such tables are incomplete; in checked studies, under half of the missing clones stem from an unresolved V gene, and the remainder is unexplained. V and J calls plus clone size are reproduced from that table; the DNA served to infer D and trimming. This sample gives around 310,000 clones in total; about nine tenths of them show up just once. Approximately 12% of the sample is taken by the ten largest.

Collaborating institutions collected whole blood in K2EDTA tubes following their own protocols. For TCRbeta analysis, collaborators shipped samples as frozen whole blood, isolated PBMCs, or DNA extracted from either of those sample types. Of note for this clone: Its antigen target is currently unknown. Per-nucleotide qualities are absent, and no much larger clonotype sits a single base away.

V and J are trimmed by 0 bases and 9 bases, and the gene matches miss 4 bases of the junction. CDR1 LGHNA and CDR2 YSLEER were looked up in the germline V gene. Measured from the cysteine to the phenylalanine, the CDR3 is 16 residues long. Only the CDR3 DNA is retained, 48 bases long and in frame from the first base. The paper's findings and limits, for the study overall: The quantity of clinical and demographic metadata differed by source and by participant and was supplied without curation.

The clonotype was recovered from a woman aged 60-75 years with acute or convalescent COVID-19. Sample: peripheral blood. The chain links TRBV4-3 with TRBJ2-1; 14 of the junction bases match TRBD2. The CDR3 has the sequence CASSQDSTSGRGEQFF. The DNA is TGCGCCAGCAGCCAAGATTCGACTAGCGGGAGGGGTGAGCAGTTCTTC.